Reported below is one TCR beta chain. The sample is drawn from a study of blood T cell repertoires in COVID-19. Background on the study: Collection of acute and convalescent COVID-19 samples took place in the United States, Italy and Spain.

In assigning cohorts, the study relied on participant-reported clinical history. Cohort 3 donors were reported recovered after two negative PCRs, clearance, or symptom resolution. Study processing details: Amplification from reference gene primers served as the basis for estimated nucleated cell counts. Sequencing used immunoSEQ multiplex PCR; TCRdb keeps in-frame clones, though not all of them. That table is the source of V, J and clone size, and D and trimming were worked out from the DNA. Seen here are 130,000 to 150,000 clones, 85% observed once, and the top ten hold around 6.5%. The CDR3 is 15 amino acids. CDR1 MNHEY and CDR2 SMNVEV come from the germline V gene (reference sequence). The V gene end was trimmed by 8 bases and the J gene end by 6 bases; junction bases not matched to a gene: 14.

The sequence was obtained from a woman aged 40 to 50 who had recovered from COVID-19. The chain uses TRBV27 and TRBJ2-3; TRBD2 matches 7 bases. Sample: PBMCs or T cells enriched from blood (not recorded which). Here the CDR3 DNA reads TGTGCCAGCTCTCGTCTAGCGGCACTCCAGGATACGCAGTATTTT. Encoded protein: CASSRLAALQDTQYF.